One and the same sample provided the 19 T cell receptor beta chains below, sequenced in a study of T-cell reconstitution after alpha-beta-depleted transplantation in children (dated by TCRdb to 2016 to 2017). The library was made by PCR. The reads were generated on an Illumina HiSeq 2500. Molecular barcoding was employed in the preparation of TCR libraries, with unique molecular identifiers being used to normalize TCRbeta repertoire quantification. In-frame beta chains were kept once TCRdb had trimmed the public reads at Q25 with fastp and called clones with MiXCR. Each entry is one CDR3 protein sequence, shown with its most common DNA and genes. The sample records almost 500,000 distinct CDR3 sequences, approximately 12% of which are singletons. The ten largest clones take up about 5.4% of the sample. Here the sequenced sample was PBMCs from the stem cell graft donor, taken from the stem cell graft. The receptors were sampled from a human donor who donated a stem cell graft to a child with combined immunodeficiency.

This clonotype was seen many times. The CDR3 is CASSLSRSSGNTIYF. CDR3 nucleotide sequence: TGCGCCAGCAGCTTGAGCAGAAGCTCTGGAAACACCATATATTTT. The chain joins TRBV5-1 to TRBJ1-3; D not resolved. This CDR3 is 15 amino acids long. Germline CDR1 is SGHRS and CDR2 is YFSETQ. Trimming cost V 1 base and J 0 bases, with 8 bases left between them. Full variable domain (missing parts from reference TRBV5-1 and TRBJ1-3): KAGVTQTPRYLIKTRGQQVTLSCSPISGHRSVSWYQQTPGQGLQFLFEYFSETQRNKGNFPGRFSGRQFSNSRSEMNVSTLELGDSALYLCASSLSRSSGNTIYFGEGSWLTVV.

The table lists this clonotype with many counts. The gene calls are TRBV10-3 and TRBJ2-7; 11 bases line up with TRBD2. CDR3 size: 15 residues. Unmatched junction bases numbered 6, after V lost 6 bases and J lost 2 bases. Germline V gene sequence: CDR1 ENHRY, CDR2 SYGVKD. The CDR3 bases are TGTGCCATCAGCCCGACTAGCGGGGCGACCTACGAGCAGTACTTC. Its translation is CAISPTSGATYEQYF.

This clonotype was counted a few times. This CDR3 reads CASTETGVGGELFF. CDR3 DNA sequence: TGTGCCAGCACCGAGACAGGGGTTGGCGGGGAGCTGTTTTTT. The chain carries TRBV6-1 and TRBJ2-2; 8 bases map to TRBD1. Germline V lookup: CDR1 MNHNS, CDR2 SASEGT. The ends lost 7 bases at V and 7 bases at J; junction bases unmatched: 8. CDR3 size: 14 residues.

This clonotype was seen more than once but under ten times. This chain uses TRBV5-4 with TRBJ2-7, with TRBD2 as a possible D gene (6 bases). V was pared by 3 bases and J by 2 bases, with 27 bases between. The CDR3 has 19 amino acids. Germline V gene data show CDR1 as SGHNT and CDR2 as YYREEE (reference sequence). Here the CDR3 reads CASSSYGGSPGPTPYEQYF. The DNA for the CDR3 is TGTGCCAGCAGCTCATATGGGGGGTCCCCAGGCCCGACACCCTACGAGCAGTACTTC.

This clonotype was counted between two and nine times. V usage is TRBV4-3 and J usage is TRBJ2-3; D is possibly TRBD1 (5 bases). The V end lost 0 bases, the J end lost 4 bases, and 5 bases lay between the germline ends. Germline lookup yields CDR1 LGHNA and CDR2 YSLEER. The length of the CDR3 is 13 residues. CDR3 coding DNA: TGCGCCAGCAGCCAAGAAGGGGCAGATACGCAGTATTTT. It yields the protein CASSQEGADTQYF.

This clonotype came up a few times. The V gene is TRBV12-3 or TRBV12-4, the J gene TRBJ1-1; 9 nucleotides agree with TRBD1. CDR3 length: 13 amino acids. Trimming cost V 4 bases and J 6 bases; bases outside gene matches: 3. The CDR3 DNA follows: TGTGCCAGCAGTTCCGGGACAGGGTCTGAAGCTTTCTTT. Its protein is CASSSGTGSEAFF.

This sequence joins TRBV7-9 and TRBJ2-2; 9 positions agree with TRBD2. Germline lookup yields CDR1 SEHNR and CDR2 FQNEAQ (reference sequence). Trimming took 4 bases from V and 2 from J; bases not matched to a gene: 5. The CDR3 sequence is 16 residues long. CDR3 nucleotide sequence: TGTGCCAGCAGCTCGGCTCTAGCGGGAAACACCGGGGAGCTGTTTTTT. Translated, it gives CASSSALAGNTGELFF.

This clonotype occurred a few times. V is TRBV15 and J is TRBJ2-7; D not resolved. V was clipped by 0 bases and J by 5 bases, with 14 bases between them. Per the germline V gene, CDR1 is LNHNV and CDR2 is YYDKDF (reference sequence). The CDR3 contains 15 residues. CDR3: CATSRDGGTLDEQYF. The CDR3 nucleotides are TGTGCCACCAGCAGAGATGGTGGTACGCTGGACGAGCAGTACTTC.

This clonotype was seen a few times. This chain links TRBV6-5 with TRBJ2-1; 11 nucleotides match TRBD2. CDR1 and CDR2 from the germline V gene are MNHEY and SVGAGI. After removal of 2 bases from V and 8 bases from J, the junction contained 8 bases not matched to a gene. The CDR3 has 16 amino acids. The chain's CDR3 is CASSYAGTSGLDEQFF. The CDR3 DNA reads TGTGCCAGCAGTTACGCGGGGACTAGCGGTCTCGATGAGCAGTTCTTC.

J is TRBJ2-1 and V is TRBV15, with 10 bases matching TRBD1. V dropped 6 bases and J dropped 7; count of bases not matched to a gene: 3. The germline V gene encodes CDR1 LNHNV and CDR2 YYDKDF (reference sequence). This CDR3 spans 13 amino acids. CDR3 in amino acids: CATRGQGWNEQFF. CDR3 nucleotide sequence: TGTGCCACCAGGGGACAGGGGTGGAATGAGCAGTTCTTC.

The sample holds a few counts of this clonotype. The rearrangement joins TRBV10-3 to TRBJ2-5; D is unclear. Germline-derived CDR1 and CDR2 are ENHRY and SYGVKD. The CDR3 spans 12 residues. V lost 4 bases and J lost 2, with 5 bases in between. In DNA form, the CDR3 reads TGTGCCATCAGTGCCCCACAAGAGACCCAGTACTTC. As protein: CAISAPQETQYF.

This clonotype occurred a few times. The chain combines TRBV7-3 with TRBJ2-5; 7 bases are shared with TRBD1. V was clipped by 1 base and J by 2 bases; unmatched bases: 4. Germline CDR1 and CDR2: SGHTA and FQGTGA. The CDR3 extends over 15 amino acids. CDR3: CASSLIGGAQETQYF. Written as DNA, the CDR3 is TGTGCCAGCAGCTTAATAGGGGGCGCTCAAGAGACCCAGTACTTC.

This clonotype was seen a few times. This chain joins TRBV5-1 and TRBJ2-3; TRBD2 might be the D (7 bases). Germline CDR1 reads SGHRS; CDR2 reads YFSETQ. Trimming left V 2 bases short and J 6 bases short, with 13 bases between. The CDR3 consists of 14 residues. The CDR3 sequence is CASSFAGEGDTQYF. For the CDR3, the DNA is TGCGCCAGCAGCTTCGCAGGGGAGGGGGATACGCAGTATTTT.

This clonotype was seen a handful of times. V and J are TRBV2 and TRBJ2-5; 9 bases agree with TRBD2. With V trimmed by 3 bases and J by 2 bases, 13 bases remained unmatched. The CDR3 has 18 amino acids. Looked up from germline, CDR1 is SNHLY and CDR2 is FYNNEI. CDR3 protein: CASSDNSGGPPVQETQYF. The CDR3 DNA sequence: TGTGCCAGCAGTGATAATAGCGGGGGTCCCCCGGTTCAAGAGACCCAGTACTTC.

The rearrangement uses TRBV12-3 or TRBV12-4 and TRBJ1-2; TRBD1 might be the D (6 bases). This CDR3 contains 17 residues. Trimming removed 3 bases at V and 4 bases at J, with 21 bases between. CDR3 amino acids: CASSLAAIGGPLYGYTF. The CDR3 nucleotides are TGTGCCAGCAGTTTGGCTGCGATTGGGGGGCCCCTCTATGGCTACACCTTC.

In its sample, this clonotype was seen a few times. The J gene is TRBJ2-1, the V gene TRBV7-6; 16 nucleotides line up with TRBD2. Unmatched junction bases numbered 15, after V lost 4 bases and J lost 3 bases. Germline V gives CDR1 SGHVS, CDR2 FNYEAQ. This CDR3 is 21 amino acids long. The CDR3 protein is CASSSGLAGGHIGPFYNEQFF. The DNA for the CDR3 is TGTGCCAGCAGCTCGGGACTAGCGGGGGGGCATATAGGCCCTTTCTACAATGAGCAGTTCTTC. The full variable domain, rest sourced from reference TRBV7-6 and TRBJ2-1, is GAGVSQSPRYKVTKRGQDVALRCDPISGHVSLYWYRQALGQGPEFLTYFNYEAQQDKSGLPNDRFSAERPEGSISTLTIQRTEQRDSAMYRCASSSGLAGGHIGPFYNEQFFGPGTRLTVL.

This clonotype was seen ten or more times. The chain's CDR3 is CASSTTLRDRGIYEQFF. The CDR3 DNA is TGTGCCAGCAGTACTACTCTCCGGGACAGGGGGATCTATGAGCAGTTCTTC. The rearrangement joins TRBV12-3 or TRBV12-4 to TRBJ2-1; 11 nucleotides match TRBD1. The length of the CDR3 is 17 residues. Trimming cost V 5 bases and J 8 bases; bases outside gene matches: 14.

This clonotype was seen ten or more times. This CDR3 is CSARNTRYTDTQYF. The CDR3 region has the DNA TGCAGTGCAAGAAACACTCGATACACAGATACGCAGTATTTT. This chain joins TRBV20-1 and TRBJ2-3; the D is unclear. Trimming shortened V by 6 bases and J by 2 bases, and 15 bases separated the two germline ends. From germline, CDR1 is DFQATT and CDR2 SNEGSKA (reference sequence). The CDR3 runs to 14 residues.

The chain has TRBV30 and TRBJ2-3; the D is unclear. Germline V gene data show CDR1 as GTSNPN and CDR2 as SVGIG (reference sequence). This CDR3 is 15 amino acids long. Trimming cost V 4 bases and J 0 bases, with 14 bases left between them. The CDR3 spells CAWNIGLVSTDTQYF. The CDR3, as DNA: TGTGCCTGGAATATTGGCCTCGTCAGCACAGATACGCAGTATTTT.